These 30 T cell receptor beta chains share one sample of origin, sequenced in a study of TET2 disruption in CD19-targeted CAR T cells. The assay was immunoSEQ multiplex PCR, and TCRdb's table has in-frame clones only and misses some. The table gives tens of thousands of clones; the top ten clones make up 1.9% of it. These receptors' targets are unknown. Treatment given: autologous CTL019 cells: CD19 CAR with 4-1BB and CD3 zeta domains. This specimen consisted of CD8- CAR+ T cells sorted from cultured blood T cells, obtained for CD19 CAR T cell therapy. Subset in this sample: CD8-negative CAR-positive T cells from the infusion product. These receptor sequences come from a man between 65 and 80 years old with chronic lymphocytic leukemia.

For this clone: The read comes to an end 3 residues before the CDR3 does, leaving the germline J gene to fill in the end. V usage is TRBV28 and J usage is TRBJ1-5, with a tentative D call TRBD1 (6 bases). This CDR3 is 16 amino acids long. V was trimmed by 5 bases and J by 0 bases, leaving 14 bases between them. Germline lookup yields CDR1 MDHEN and CDR2 SYDVKM. This CDR3 is CASSPRTDYSNQPQHF. The DNA read from the CDR3 is TGTGCCAGCAGTCCCCGGACAGATTATAGCAATCAGCCC. The full variable domain, completed using reference TRBV28 and TRBJ1-5, is DVKVTQSSRYLVKRTGEKVFLECVQDMDHENMFWYRQDPGLGLRLIYFSYDVKMKEKGDIPEGYSVSREKKERFSLILESASTNQTSMYLCASSPRTDYSNQPQHFGDGTRLSIL.

As for this clone: The read ends 3 residues early relative to the CDR3; the germline J gene fills the gap. The genes are TRBV19 and TRBJ2-4; 8 bases align to TRBD2. The length of the CDR3 is 14 residues. The V gene's germline CDR1 is LNHDA and CDR2 SQIVND (reference sequence). CDR3 sequence: CASSNFGGAYGQYF. The sequenced CDR3 bases are TGTGCCAGTAGTAACTTCGGGGGGGCCTATGGT.

Remarks on this clone: The CDR3 extends 3 residues past the end of the read, so its final part is completed from the germline J gene. The chain has TRBV13 and TRBJ1-1, with D maybe TRBD1 (5 bases). V lost 4 bases and J lost 1, with 19 bases in between. The CDR3 runs 17 residues. Germline V gene lookup returns CDR1 PRHDT and CDR2 FYEKMQ (reference sequence). CDR3 region: CASSSISGSGGNTEAFF. Partial CDR3 DNA: TGTGCCAGCAGCTCAATCTCCGGGTCCGGGGGGAACACTGAA.

This clone shows up as medium-sized (0.01 to 0.1%) by frequency. The sequence runs out 3 residues before the end of the CDR3; the remainder is reconstructed from the germline J gene. The chain employs TRBV2 and TRBJ1-6; TRBD1 matches at 7 bases. CDR1 SNHLY and CDR2 FYNNEI come from the germline V gene. The CDR3 runs to 14 residues. V lost 6 bases to trimming and J lost 5 bases; unmatched junction nucleotides: 4. CDR3 DNA (partial): TGTGCCAGCAGAGCCGGGACAGATAATTCACCC. This translates into CASRAGTDNSP. The entire CDR3 is CASRAGTDNSPLHF.

On this clone: The read finishes 3 residues shy of the CDR3 end, and the germline J gene is used to complete it. This rearrangement joins TRBV18 to TRBJ2-4; D unclear. CDR3 size: 13 residues. CDR1 and CDR2 (germline): KGHSH, LQKENI. This CDR3 reads CASSQRLQETQYF. The sequenced part of the CDR3 DNA is TGTGCCAGCTCACAGCGCTTACAAGAGACT.

Of note for this clone: The CDR3 end is not reached by the read, which stops 3 residues before it; the germline J gene fills it in. The chain links TRBV15 to TRBJ2-1; 13 bases map to TRBD2. J gave up 6 bases and V 0 bases, and 11 bases lay outside the gene matches. The germline V gene has CDR1 LNHNV and CDR2 YYDKDF (reference sequence). This CDR3 comprises 19 residues. The covered CDR3 bases are TGTGCCACCAGCAGAGATCCCTCTCAACTAGCGGGGGGGGTCAATGAG. Encoded protein: CATSRDPSQLAGGVNE. The whole CDR3 is CATSRDPSQLAGGVNEQFF.

A word on this clone: Read data end 3 residues before the CDR3 end; the end is taken from the germline J gene. The genes are TRBV6-2 or TRBV6-3 and TRBJ1-4, with a possible D match to TRBD1 (6 bases). This CDR3 region has 14 residues. Germline V lookup: CDR1 MNHEY, CDR2 SVGEGT. V was trimmed by 6 bases and J by 5 bases, leaving 13 bases between them. The CDR3 bases that were read are TGTGCCAGCAGAGGGATCGGACAGAATGAAAAA. Translation gives CASRGIGQNEK. The CDR3 reads in full as CASRGIGQNEKLFF.

Note on this clone: Sequencing ends 3 residues short of the CDR3 end; the germline J gene provides the rest. The genes are TRBV7-9 and TRBJ2-3; no definite D call. V was trimmed by 1 base and J by 2 bases, leaving 10 bases between them. The CDR3 contains 15 residues. CDR1 and CDR2 (germline): SEHNR, FQNEAQ (reference sequence). The chain's CDR3 is CASSLGLGLTDTQYF. CDR3 bases read: TGTGCCAGCAGCTTAGGGTTAGGGCTCACAGATACG.

Comments on this clone: The read stops 3 residues short of the end of the CDR3; the missing end is completed from the germline J gene. This sequence joins TRBV7-7 and TRBJ2-5; 10 bases are shared with TRBD1. The CDR3 runs to 14 residues. Germline V gene data show CDR1 as SSHAT and CDR2 as FNYEAQ (reference sequence). The junction had 3 bases not matched to a gene; V was cut back by 3 bases and J by 5 bases. The CDR3 DNA, read in part, is TGTGCCAGCAGCTTCAGGACAGGGGGGGAGACC. Translating gives CASSFRTGGET. Given in full, the CDR3 is CASSFRTGGETQYF. Full variable domain (rest looked up from reference TRBV7-7 and TRBJ2-5): GAGVSQSPRYKVTKRGQDVTLRCDPISSHATLYWYQQALGQGPEFLTYFNYEAQPDKSGLPSDRFSAERPEGSISTLTIQRTEQRDSAMYRCASSFRTGGETQYFGPGTRLLVL.

Concerning this clone: The read terminates 3 residues ahead of where the CDR3 ends, so the germline J gene completes it. The genes are TRBV20-1 and TRBJ1-1; the D is unclear. Germline V gene data show CDR1 as DFQATT and CDR2 as SNEGSKA (reference sequence). CDR3 size: 13 residues. CDR3 protein: CSALDEGPNIAFF. CDR3 DNA, as far as it was read: TGCAGTGCACTAGACGAGGGTCCAAACATT.

Regarding this clone: Read sequence stops 3 residues before the CDR3 end, and the germline J gene provides the missing end. The chain has TRBV7-9 and TRBJ2-4; a possible D gene is TRBD2 (6 bases). The CDR3 contains 13 residues. Germline V gives CDR1 SEHNR, CDR2 FQNEAQ (reference sequence). CDR3 DNA (partial): TGTGCCAGCAGCCGGGGGTTGTGGTATGGT. Its protein product is CASSRGLWYG. The entire CDR3 reads CASSRGLWYGQYF. The full variable domain, rest sourced from reference TRBV7-9 and TRBJ2-4, is DTGVSQNPRHKITKRGQNVTFRCDPISEHNRLYWYRQTLGQGPEFLTYFQNEAQLEKSRLLSDRFSAERPKGSFSTLEIQRTEQGDSAMYLCASSRGLWYGQYFGAGTRLSVL.

As to this clone: The CDR3 extends 3 residues past the end of the read, so its final part is completed from the germline J gene. The chain couples TRBV19 to TRBJ2-2; no reliable D call. Trimming took 6 bases from V and 0 from J, leaving 8 bases between them. This CDR3 contains 14 residues. Germline CDR1 LNHDA, CDR2 SQIVND (reference sequence). The covered CDR3 bases are TGTGCCAGTAGAGAACAAGCGAACACCGGGGAG. Protein product: CASREQANTGE. The full CDR3 reads CASREQANTGELFF.

Details on this clone: The missing CDR3 end, 3 residues past where the read stops, is filled in from the germline J gene. This chain connects TRBV28 to TRBJ2-7, with TRBD2 matching 8 bases. Germline V gene lookup returns CDR1 MDHEN and CDR2 SYDVKM. This CDR3 contains 14 residues. V gave up 8 bases and J gave up 4 bases; unmatched junction bases: 10. CDR3 DNA (partial): TGTGCCAGCGCCTCCGGAGCGGGAGAATACGAG. As protein: CASASGAGEYE. From start to end, the CDR3 is CASASGAGEYEQYF.

As concerns this clone: Sequencing ends 3 residues short of the CDR3 end; the germline J gene provides the rest. The chain is built from TRBV10-3 and TRBJ1-2; D remains ambiguous. This CDR3 has 12 residues. The V gene's germline CDR1 is ENHRY and CDR2 SYGVKD. CDR3 DNA (partial): TGTGCCATCAGTGACGTCTCCTACGAC. Protein: CAISDVSYD. The CDR3 in full is CAISDVSYDYTF.

On this clone itself: The read stops 3 residues short of the end of the CDR3; the missing end is completed from the germline J gene. V is TRBV4-2 and J is TRBJ2-4, with TRBD2 matching over 13 bases. The CDR3 loop spans 17 amino acids. The junction had 3 bases not matched to a gene; V was cut back by 4 bases and J by 0 bases. CDR1 and CDR2 (germline): LGHNA, YNFKEQ. CDR3 DNA, as far as it was read: TGTGCCAGCAGCCCCGGGACTAGCGGGGTAGCCAAAAACATT. It is translated as CASSPGTSGVAKNI. The whole CDR3 is CASSPGTSGVAKNIQYF.

As for this clone: The sequenced fragment ends 3 residues before the CDR3 boundary, so the rest is inferred from the germline J gene. The genes are TRBV5-1 and TRBJ1-2; TRBD1 aligns across 7 bases. This CDR3 has 14 amino acids. Looked up from germline, CDR1 is SGHRS and CDR2 is YFSETQ. This CDR3 is CASSLLGQAYDYTF. The part of the CDR3 DNA that was read is TGCGCCAGCAGCTTGCTAGGACAGGCCTACGAC. Combining the CDR3 with reference TRBV5-1 and TRBJ1-2 gives the whole variable domain KAGVTQTPRYLIKTRGQQVTLSCSPISGHRSVSWYQQTPGQGLQFLFEYFSETQRNKGNFPGRFSGRQFSNSRSEMNVSTLELGDSALYLCASSLLGQAYDYTFGSGTRLTVV.

Comment on this clone: The CDR3 is cut off 3 residues early in the read; its end comes from the germline J gene. The chain carries TRBV20-1 and TRBJ1-2; maybe TRBD1 (5 bases). CDR3 length: 14 amino acids. The germline V gene has CDR1 DFQATT and CDR2 SNEGSKA (reference sequence). The CDR3 here is CSARDRAGLYDYTF. The part of the CDR3 DNA that was read is TGCAGTGCTAGAGATCGAGCGGGGCTCTACGAC.

CDR3 DNA, as far as it was read: TGTGCCAGCAGTCCTACACTAGCAGGGTACAATGAG. It translates to CASSPTLAGYNE. The whole CDR3 region reads CASSPTLAGYNEQFF. V and J are TRBV3-1 (or the pseudogene TRBV3-2) and TRBJ2-1, with D maybe TRBD2 (6 bases). The read stops 3 residues short of the end of the CDR3; the missing end is completed from the germline J gene. The CDR3 has 15 residues. Trimming removed 6 bases at V and 4 bases at J, with 16 bases between. Germline CDR1 LGHDT, CDR2 YNNKEL (reference sequence).

Details on this clone: The CDR3 end falls 3 residues outside the read, so it is completed with the germline J gene. The rearrangement uses TRBV19 and TRBJ1-2; the D gene is possibly TRBD1 (6 bases). Germline V gives CDR1 LNHDA, CDR2 SQIVND (reference sequence). The CDR3 spans 14 residues. Trimming took 6 bases from V and 6 from J, leaving 17 bases between them. Incomplete CDR3 DNA: TGTGCCAGTAGACAAGGACAGTCAGGCGATGGC. Amino acid sequence: CASRQGQSGDG. The entire CDR3 reads CASRQGQSGDGYTF.

Concerning this clone: The read stops 3 residues short of the end of the CDR3; the missing end is completed from the germline J gene. The chain combines TRBV7-7 with TRBJ1-1; 7 bases line up with TRBD1. The length of the CDR3 is 18 residues. Per germline, CDR1 SSHAT and CDR2 FNYEAQ (reference sequence). The sequenced CDR3 bases are TGTGCCAGCAGCCAAGGGACAGCAACCCGTCGCAGCACAGATACG. Its protein is CASSQGTATRRSTDT. The CDR3 in its entirety is CASSQGTATRRSTDTAFF.

A note on this clone: The CDR3 goes on 3 residues after the read ends, and that part is filled in from the germline J gene. This sample includes further DNA sequences coding for the same CDR3. The chain recombines TRBV7-6 with TRBJ1-1, with a tentative D call TRBD1 (5 bases). From germline, CDR1 is SGHVS and CDR2 FNYEAQ. CDR3 size: 13 residues. The V gene lost 5 bases and the J gene lost 2 bases, with 9 bases spanning the gap. CDR3 region: CASSADSNTEAFF. CDR3 bases read: TGTGCCAGCAGCGCTGACAGCAACACTGAA.

Points on this clone: The observed sequence ends 3 residues before the CDR3 terminus, with the missing tail filled in from the germline J gene. This chain joins TRBV30 and TRBJ1-5; a possible D gene is TRBD1 (5 bases). The CDR3 spans 13 residues. The V end lost 6 bases, the J end lost 5 bases, and 14 bases lay between the germline ends. Germline loops: CDR1 GTSNPN, CDR2 SVGIG (reference sequence). CDR3 sequence: CACQAGGHQPQHF. The CDR3 DNA, read in part, is TGTGCCTGTCAGGCGGGGGGTCATCAGCCC.

Regarding this clone: The CDR3 end lies 3 residues beyond the end of the read and is filled in from the germline J gene. The V call is TRBV18, the J call TRBJ1-2, with D tentatively TRBD1 (6 bases). The CDR3 consists of 17 residues. Germline CDR1 is KGHSH and CDR2 is LQKENI. The CDR3 region is CASSPQVGRGESDTYTF. CDR3 DNA (partial): TGTGCCAGCTCACCACAGGTCGGCAGGGGAGAGTCGGATACC.

A word on this clone: Coverage ceases 3 residues before the CDR3 finishes, and the germline J gene fills in the end. The genes are TRBV19 and TRBJ2-4; TRBD2 matches at 7 bases. The CDR3 sequence is 14 residues long. The germline V gene has CDR1 LNHDA and CDR2 SQIVND (reference sequence). The CDR3 bases that were read are TGTGCCAGTAGCGCGGGACCTCTGGGGGGGACT. It specifies CASSAGPLGGT. The entire CDR3 reads CASSAGPLGGTQYF.

With regard to this clone: The DNA ends 3 residues before the CDR3 does, and the rest of the CDR3 is filled in from the germline J gene. The sample contains more than one DNA sequence encoding this CDR3. This chain links TRBV20-1 with TRBJ1-2; TRBD1 matches 7 bases. Germline V gives CDR1 DFQATT, CDR2 SNEGSKA (reference sequence). The CDR3 consists of 13 residues. After removal of 3 bases from V and 4 bases from J, the junction contained 5 bases not matched to a gene. CDR3 DNA, as far as it was read: TGCAGTGCTAGGGACACAGGGGCCTATGGC. Its protein is CSARDTGAYG. The entire CDR3 reads CSARDTGAYGYTF.

Of note for this clone: An end of the junction does not agree with germline; a read error may underlie this. With the read ending 3 residues before the CDR3 end, the germline J gene is used to fill in that end. The sample has other DNA sequences that encode this CDR3 too. The rearrangement uses TRBV5-6 and TRBJ1-2, with 7 positions matching TRBD1. The CDR3 extends over 14 amino acids. Germline V gene lookup returns CDR1 SGHDT and CDR2 YYEEEE. CDR3 in amino acids: CASSLGQANYGYTF. The sequenced part of the CDR3 DNA is TGTGCCAGCAGCTTAGGACAGGCGAACTATGGT.

To note about this clone: Read coverage stops 3 residues before the CDR3 terminus; the germline J gene supplies the remainder. V is TRBV5-4 and J is TRBJ1-4; 10 positions agree with TRBD1. Germline V gene lookup returns CDR1 SGHNT and CDR2 YYREEE (reference sequence). The CDR3 runs 16 residues. CDR3 amino acids: CASSSTGTGDSGKLFF. CDR3 DNA (partial): TGTGCCAGCAGCTCAACCGGGACAGGGGACTCCGGGAAA. Using reference TRBV5-4 and TRBJ1-4 for the parts outside the CDR3, the full variable domain is ETGVTQSPTHLIKTRGQQVTLRCSSQSGHNTVSWYQQALGQGPQFIFQYYREEENGRGNFPPRFSGLQFPNYSSELNVNALELDDSALYLCASSSTGTGDSGKLFFGSGTQLSVL.

In regard to this clone: The CDR3 extends 3 residues past the end of the read, so its final part is completed from the germline J gene. The V gene is TRBV2, the J gene TRBJ1-2, with D possibly matching TRBD1 (6 bases). CDR1 and CDR2 (germline): SNHLY, FYNNEI. The length of the CDR3 is 14 residues. CDR3 bases read: TGTGCCAGCAGTGAGGGGACACCAACCTACGAC. It yields the protein CASSEGTPTYD. From start to end, the CDR3 is CASSEGTPTYDYTF.

As for this clone: The CDR3 end falls 3 residues outside the read, so it is completed with the germline J gene. The chain recombines TRBV19 with TRBJ1-2; D perhaps matches TRBD1 (5 bases). The length of the CDR3 is 14 residues. Looked up from germline, CDR1 is LNHDA and CDR2 is SQIVND (reference sequence). CDR3 amino acids: CASSLRQKENDYTF. The part of the CDR3 DNA that was read is TGTGCCAGTAGTTTACGACAGAAAGAAAACGAC.

As for this clone: Coverage ceases 3 residues before the CDR3 finishes, and the germline J gene fills in the end. This chain uses TRBV12-3 or TRBV12-4 with TRBJ2-3; D not certain. This CDR3 has 13 residues. The ends were cut back, 3 bases at V and 2 bases at J, with 6 bases in the middle. The CDR3 sequence: CASSFRVTDTQYF. CDR3 DNA, as far as it was read: TGTGCCAGCAGTTTTCGGGTCACAGATACG.